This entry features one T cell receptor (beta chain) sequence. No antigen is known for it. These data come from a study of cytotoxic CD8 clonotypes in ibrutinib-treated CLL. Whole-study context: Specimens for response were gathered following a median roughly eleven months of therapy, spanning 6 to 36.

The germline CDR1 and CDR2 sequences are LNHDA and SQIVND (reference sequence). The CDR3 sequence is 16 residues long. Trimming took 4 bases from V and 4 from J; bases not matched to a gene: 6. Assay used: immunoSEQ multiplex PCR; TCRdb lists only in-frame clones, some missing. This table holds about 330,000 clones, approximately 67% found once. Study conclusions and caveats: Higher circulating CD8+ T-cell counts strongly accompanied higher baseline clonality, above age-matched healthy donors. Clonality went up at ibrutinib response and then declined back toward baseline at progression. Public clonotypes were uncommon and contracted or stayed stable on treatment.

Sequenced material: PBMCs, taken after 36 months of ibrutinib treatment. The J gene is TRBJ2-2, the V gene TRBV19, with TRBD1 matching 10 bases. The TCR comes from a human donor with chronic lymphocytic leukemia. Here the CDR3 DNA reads TGTGCCAGTAGTACGACAGGGGGCTTCGTCACCGGGGAGCTGTTTTTT. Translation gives CASSTTGGFVTGELFF. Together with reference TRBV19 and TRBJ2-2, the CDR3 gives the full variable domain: DGGITQSPKYLFRKEGQNVTLSCEQNLNHDAMYWYRQDPGQGLRLIYYSQIVNDFQKGDIAEGYSVSREKKESFPLTVTSAQKNPTAFYLCASSTTGGFVTGELFFGEGSRLTVL.